This T cell receptor (beta chain) comes out of a study of T cells after yellow fever vaccination. Study as a whole: When fractions had low cell numbers, they were prepared with SMART-Seq v4 Ultra Low Input.

This clonotype was counted at least ten times. Its antigen remains unidentified. Looked up from germline, CDR1 is SGHRS and CDR2 is YFSETQ. Trimming at V came to 2 bases and at J to 2 bases, leaving 1 base not matched to a gene. The CDR3 has 13 amino acids. General study points: Weaker overall, the secondary response nonetheless peaked faster (day 5 versus 15). FACS-sorted repertoires might harbor abundant contaminating clonotypes from the bulk population.

One entry per CDR3 protein, called by TCRdb with MiXCR from the 5' RACE reads. The sample consists of under 300,000 distinct CDR3 sequences, about 7% of them appearing once. Specimen: CD4+ T cells sorted from PBMCs, collected 15 days after the yellow fever booster vaccination. This chain links TRBV5-1 with TRBJ2-7; TRBD2 agrees at 7 bases. This clonotype was obtained from a man aged 25-45 years who received the YFV17D yellow fever vaccine. CDR3 region: CASSLAGTYEQYF. CDR3 DNA: TGCGCCAGCAGCTTAGCGGGAACCTACGAGCAGTACTTC.